This T cell receptor beta chain was sequenced during a study of human T cells and chemical hapten exposure. Broader study findings: The formation of large CDR3 similarity clusters by expanded TCRs significantly exceeded that of controls.

Per the germline V gene, CDR1 is MNHNS and CDR2 is SASEGT. Trimming cost V 5 bases and J 4 bases; bases outside gene matches: 7. The CDR3 sequence is 14 residues long. This clonotype has at least ten counts. Antigen unknown. TCRdb recomputed calls from the RACE reads with MiXCR, one row per CDR3 protein. The profile shows about 43,000 distinct CDR3 sequences, less than 4% of them singletons. The time point is: patch test 2, 6 weeks after DPC sensitization. Stated treatment: therapeutic diphenylcyclopropenone sensitization with weekly scalp DPC. The sequence derives from a man aged 40-55 years with alopecia areata. Some clones in this sample may be carry-over from other donors' samples. Material: whole blood, obtained in connection with sensitization to the hapten diphenylcyclopropenone (DPC). The gene calls are TRBV6-1 and TRBJ2-7, with 8 bases lining up with TRBD1. As DNA, the CDR3 is TGTGCCAGCAGTTACAGGGGGGCTCGTTACGAGCAGTACTTC. It encodes CASSYRGARYEQYF.